The rows below give T cell receptor beta chains drawn from one sample of a study of regulatory T cells in long-lasting Graves disease. TCRdb recomputed calls from the multiplex PCR reads with MiXCR, one row per CDR3 protein. This sample carries around 450,000 distinct CDR3 sequences, around 16% of them seen once, and the ten largest clones take approximately 12%. The same data also contributed to another study, on T cells in Graves' hyperthyroidism and ophthalmopathy.

The sample consisted of peripheral blood mononuclear cells (PBMCs), taken at new diagnosis, from a patient treated with antithyroid drugs. Receptor source: a man in his forties with Graves disease. Each CDR3 is given with its conserved first and last residue. Fields, in order: D gene, clone size, J gene, V gene, CDR3 protein, CDR3 DNA. A D gene is named only where the DNA matches it firmly. Only some rows state a clone size, as once, few, many or a class for expanded clones.

.	.	TRBJ2-1	TRBV20-1	CSATRESYNEQFF	TGCAGTGCTACCAGGGAATCCTACAATGAGCAGTTCTTC
TRBD2	.	TRBJ2-1	TRBV19	CASSSPSAGGSNEQFF	TGTGCCAGTAGTTCCCCCAGTGCGGGAGGGAGCAATGAGCAGTTCTTC
.	many	TRBJ1-3	TRBV20-1	CSARGGNTIYF	TGCAGTGCTAGGGGTGGAAACACCATATATTTT
.	many	TRBJ1-2	TRBV12-3/TRBV12-4	CASSFLNTDRPYGYTF	TGTGCCAGCAGTTTCCTGAACACGGACCGGCCCTATGGCTACACCTTC
.	few	TRBJ2-3	TRBV7-8	CASSLEGGHTQYF	TGTGCCAGCAGCTTAGAAGGGGGTCATACGCAGTATTTT
.	many	TRBJ2-7	TRBV20-1	CSAKGSRDYYEQYF	TGCAGTGCTAAGGGCTCTAGAGACTACTACGAGCAGTACTTC
TRBD2	.	TRBJ2-3	TRBV4-1	CASSLRTSGGDTQYF	TGCGCCAGCAGCCTTCGAACTAGCGGGGGAGATACGCAGTATTTT
.	many	TRBJ2-1	TRBV11-2	CASSLGRGSYNEQFF	TGTGCCAGCAGCCTTGGCCGCGGCTCCTACAATGAGCAGTTCTTC
.	many	TRBJ2-7	TRBV6-2/TRBV6-3	CASSSQVKYEQYF	TGTGCCAGCAGTTCCCAGGTGAAGTACGAGCAGTACTTC
.	few	TRBJ2-1	TRBV6-2/TRBV6-3	CASSTRASAHNEQFF	TGTGCCAGCAGCACTAGGGCTAGCGCTCACAATGAGCAGTTCTTC
TRBD2	.	TRBJ2-5	TRBV20-1	CSARSTSGSTETQYF	TGCAGTGCTAGATCGACTAGCGGGAGCACAGAGACCCAGTACTTC
.	many	TRBJ1-5	TRBV28	CASSFWGQYQPQHF	TGTGCCAGCAGTTTCTGGGGGCAATATCAGCCCCAGCATTTT
.	.	TRBJ1-2	TRBV7-9	CASMSNDYGYTF	TGTGCCAGCATGTCCAACGACTATGGCTACACCTTC
TRBD1	many	TRBJ2-2	TRBV5-1	CASSVELTGAGELFF	TGCGCCAGCAGCGTCGAATTAACAGGGGCCGGGGAGCTGTTTTTT
TRBD1	many	TRBJ2-1	TRBV30	CAWDRGQDNEQFF	TGTGCCTGGGACAGGGGGCAGGACAATGAGCAGTTCTTC
.	.	TRBJ1-5	TRBV19	CASSSRDGGQPQHF	TGTGCCAGTAGTTCCAGGGACGGGGGACAGCCCCAGCATTTT
.	.	TRBJ1-2	TRBV29-1	CSVTDSHWDGYTF	TGCAGCGTTACGGACAGTCATTGGGATGGCTACACCTTC
.	few	TRBJ2-2	TRBV19	CASKQGVSGELFF	TGTGCCAGTAAACAGGGAGTCTCCGGGGAGCTGTTTTTT
TRBD1	many	TRBJ2-5	TRBV20-1	CSASPRGLRETQYF	TGCAGTGCTAGCCCCAGGGGGCTTAGAGAGACCCAGTACTTC
TRBD2	few	TRBJ2-5	TRBV29-1	CSVDGLAGAGETQYF	TGCAGCGTCGACGGACTAGCGGGAGCTGGGGAGACCCAGTACTTC
TRBD1	many	TRBJ2-5	TRBV11-3	CASSSRGQGRETQYF	TGTGCCAGCAGCTCCCGTGGACAGGGACGAGAGACCCAGTACTTC
.	.	TRBJ2-2	TRBV12-3/TRBV12-4	CASRPGGFAGGDTGELFF	TGTGCCAGCAGGCCGGGGGGCTTCGCAGGAGGGGACACCGGGGAGCTGTTTTTT
TRBD2	many	TRBJ2-1	TRBV11-2	CASSSSALAGDNEQFF	TGTGCCAGCAGCTCCAGTGCGCTAGCGGGAGACAATGAGCAGTTCTTC
.	many	TRBJ2-3	TRBV5-1	CASSPRDSRDTQYF	TGCGCCAGCAGCCCCCGGGACTCGCGGGATACGCAGTATTTT
.	many	TRBJ1-3	TRBV28	CASSLLKGTPGNTIYF	TGTGCCAGCAGTTTATTAAAAGGGACACCCGGAAACACCATATATTTT
.	.	TRBJ2-1	TRBV29-1	CSARSVYNEQFF	TGCAGCGCCCGGTCAGTCTACAATGAGCAGTTCTTC
.	many	TRBJ2-7	TRBV19	CASSIGRTSYEQYF	TGTGCCAGTAGTATAGGGAGGACATCCTACGAGCAGTACTTC
TRBD2	few	TRBJ2-3	TRBV6-2/TRBV6-3	CASSYDNQMEAGGLASTQYF	TGTGCCAGCAGTTACGATAACCAAATGGAGGCGGGAGGCCTCGCCAGTACGCAGTATTTT
TRBD1	few	TRBJ2-3	TRBV6-1	CASRPTGTSTDTQYF	TGTGCCAGCAGGCCGACAGGGACGAGCACAGATACGCAGTATTTT
.	.	TRBJ1-1	TRBV6-5	CASSYSNKGPMNTEAFF	TGTGCCAGCAGTTACTCGAATAAGGGACCGATGAACACTGAAGCTTTCTTT
.	many	TRBJ1-2	TRBV6-1	CASSGLGTGRRGYTF	TGTGCCAGCAGTGGCCTGGGTACAGGGAGGCGCGGCTACACCTTC
.	many	TRBJ1-2	TRBV6-1	CASRTEGKGYTF	TGTGCCAGCAGAACGGAGGGAAAGGGCTACACCTTC
TRBD1	.	TRBJ1-2	TRBV5-1	CASSSDRGGYAF	TGCGCCAGCAGCTCCGACAGGGGCGGCTACGCCTTC
.	.	TRBJ2-1	TRBV12-3/TRBV12-4	CASTDGYNEQFF	TGTGCCAGCACCGATGGTTACAATGAGCAGTTCTTC
.	many	TRBJ2-4	TRBV20-1	CSGDSAKNIQYF	TGCAGTGGAGACAGCGCCAAAAACATTCAGTACTTC
.	.	TRBJ2-7	TRBV9	CASSADGDPSCGQYF	TGTGCCAGCAGCGCAGACGGAGATCCCTCCTGCGGGCAGTACTTC
.	.	TRBJ1-4	TRBV9	CASSVASGGKLFF	TGTGCCAGCAGCGTAGCGTCGGGGGGGAAACTGTTTTTT
.	.	TRBJ1-6	TRBV18	CASSPPGISNSPLHF	TGTGCCAGCTCACCACCCGGAATTAGTAATTCACCCCTCCACTTT